A selection of T cell receptor beta chains follows, all from one sample in a study of post-analysis software for immune sequencing data. Via MiXCR, TCRdb re-called the PCR reads, giving one row per CDR3 protein. Of approximately 630,000 distinct CDR3 sequences listed, over 45% are singletons. Sequenced input: blood. These receptors were taken from a girl aged 2-9 years with multiple sclerosis. CDR3s include the opening cysteine and the closing phenylalanine or tryptophan. The D gene is left open where the match is weak.

d_call	v_call	j_call	cdr3_aa
NA	TRBV18	TRBJ2-1	CASSPSHNEQFF
NA	TRBV20-1	TRBJ2-4	CSARSGGESKNIQYF
TRBD1	TRBV7-8	TRBJ2-7	CASSQDRGGEQYF
NA	TRBV12-3/TRBV12-4	TRBJ1-4	CASREGIIEKLFF
TRBD2	TRBV7-3	TRBJ2-3	CASSLRVAGGLDTQYF
NA	TRBV7-2	TRBJ2-3	CASSLNWRGQVSTDTQYF
NA	TRBV12-3/TRBV12-4	TRBJ2-2	CASSFEGATGELFF
NA	TRBV5-1	TRBJ2-5	CASSLGTAKETQYF
NA	TRBV12-3/TRBV12-4	TRBJ2-3	CASSFSRGGDTQYF
NA	TRBV6-2/TRBV6-3	TRBJ1-2	CASSYQDPGYTF
TRBD1	TRBV7-9	TRBJ1-2	CASSPWDRSAYGYTF
TRBD1	TRBV7-2	TRBJ1-6	CASSLDPGTGISPLHF
TRBD1	TRBV18	TRBJ1-1	CASSPRQGWYTEAFF
NA	TRBV20-1	TRBJ2-5	CSASPLAGKETQYF
TRBD1	TRBV3-1	TRBJ2-7	CASSRRQGHEQYF
NA	TRBV20-1	TRBJ2-3	CSARGAELSSDTQYF
NA	TRBV5-1	TRBJ2-7	CASSPRDPDYEQYF
NA	TRBV12-3/TRBV12-4	TRBJ2-5	CASSRAEETQYF
TRBD1	TRBV5-1	TRBJ1-1	CASSSQGARTEAFF
NA	TRBV15	TRBJ1-1	CATSRVGSTEAFF
NA	TRBV5-1	NA	CASSLATGKRYEQYF
TRBD2	TRBV20-1	TRBJ2-7	CSAPTGTSGSPTPYEQYF
NA	TRBV30	TRBJ2-3	CAWRRGATDTQYF
TRBD2	TRBV20-1	TRBJ2-1	CSAPTGSGASYNEQFF
NA	TRBV29-1	TRBJ2-1	CSVEDEGWDNEQFF
NA	TRBV7-2	TRBJ2-5	CASSLDTGHVNGQYF
NA	TRBV12-3/TRBV12-4	TRBJ1-5	CASTPGILSNQPQHF
NA	TRBV7-3	TRBJ2-2	CASSFGRSTGELFF
TRBD2	TRBV5-1	TRBJ2-3	CASSYLAGDDRYTDTQYF
NA	TRBV7-2	TRBJ1-1	CASSAGLYTEAFF
TRBD2	TRBV2	TRBJ2-1	CATSTSGTVGEQFF
NA	TRBV29-1	TRBJ2-1	CSAWSGDEQFF
NA	TRBV2	TRBJ2-3	CASSTSDTQYF
TRBD2	TRBV9	TRBJ2-1	CASSVAQLGLGIDEQFF
NA	TRBV5-1	TRBJ2-5	CASSLLGDSWETQYF
NA	TRBV25-1	TRBJ2-1	CATQGGNEQFF
NA	TRBV11-2	TRBJ2-7	CASSLVPVYEQYF
TRBD1	TRBV11-2	NA	CASSLGTGIRRETQYF
TRBD1	TRBV11-2	TRBJ2-1	CASSLGRSGQGNNEQFF
TRBD1	TRBV12-3/TRBV12-4	TRBJ2-7	CASSLMGQGPYEQYF
TRBD1	TRBV7-2	TRBJ2-3	CASSSTGTVGASTDTQYF
NA	TRBV5-5	NA	CASSLALIYEQYF
NA	TRBV5-1	TRBJ2-2	CASSLRGPDTGELFF
TRBD2	TRBV5-8	TRBJ2-4	CASSSLLAGSRNIQYF
TRBD1	TRBV7-9	NA	CASSLETGGGETQYF
NA	TRBV7-9	TRBJ2-7	CASSLFPDTYEQYF
NA	TRBV18	TRBJ2-3	CASSPWAAVSTDTQYF
NA	TRBV4-3	TRBJ2-1	CASSRRTTHNEQFF
NA	TRBV12-3/TRBV12-4	TRBJ2-6	CASSLEGGANVLTF
TRBD2	TRBV15	TRBJ2-1	CATSREAGGPNEQFF
TRBD1	TRBV20-1	TRBJ2-4	CSARDLRATGASKNIQYF
NA	TRBV2	TRBJ1-5	CASSPGQPFNQPQHF